The 13 T cell receptor beta chains reported below all come from one sample, sequenced in a study of OX40 agonist ivuxolimab in advanced cancers. Profiling relied on immunoSEQ multiplex PCR, and the TCRdb table lists in-frame clones only, not all of them. Counted here are 70,000 or so clones, roughly 80% occurring once; the ten biggest clones make up 1.1%. The starting material was CD4+ or CD8+ T cells sorted from blood, obtained in a trial of the OX40 agonist ivuxolimab. Receptor source: an adult with an advanced solid tumor such as melanoma, head and neck, liver or kidney cancer.

The chain joins TRBV28 to TRBJ1-2; D possibly corresponds to TRBD1 (6 bases). This CDR3 has 12 residues. The ends were cut back, 6 bases at V and 12 bases at J, with 17 bases in the middle. Germline V gene sequence: CDR1 MDHEN, CDR2 SYDVKM. CDR3: CASRGGGGKDTF. The CDR3 DNA reads as TGTGCCAGCAGGGGGGGAGGGGGTAAGGACACCTTC.

CDR3 DNA: TGTGCCAGCCAACGAGATCGCTCTGGAAACACCATATATTTT. Residues: CASQRDRSGNTIYF. This chain uses TRBV6-5 with TRBJ1-3; the D is unclear. Germline CDR1 MNHEY, CDR2 SVGAGI. The germline V and J ends were trimmed by 8 bases and 0 bases, with 11 bases remaining between them. This CDR3 is built from 14 residues.

This clone was picked up one time. The gene calls are TRBV9 and TRBJ2-5; TRBD2 matches 15 bases. This CDR3 is 16 amino acids long. Germline-derived CDR1 and CDR2 are SGDLS and YYNGEE. With 3 bases clipped from V and 5 bases from J, the junction kept 5 bases outside the gene matches. The DNA for the CDR3 is TGTGCCAGCAGCGCCGGACTAGCGGGGGGGCTGGAGACCCAGTACTTC. It is translated as CASSAGLAGGLETQYF. Full variable domain (rest looked up from reference TRBV9 and TRBJ2-5): DSGVTQTPKHLITATGQRVTLRCSPRSGDLSVYWYQQSLDQGLQFLIQYYNGEERAKGNILERFSAQQFPDLHSELNLSSLELGDSALYFCASSAGLAGGLETQYFGPGTRLLVL.

The chain couples TRBV9 to TRBJ2-1; D perhaps matches TRBD2 (6 bases). The CDR3 runs to 15 residues. V dropped 0 bases and J dropped 0 bases, with 7 bases sitting between them. Germline V lookup: CDR1 SGDLS, CDR2 YYNGEE. DNA of the CDR3: TGTGCCAGCAGCGTAGTGGGGGGCTCCTACAATGAGCAGTTCTTC. Translated: CASSVVGGSYNEQFF.

The V gene is TRBV5-1, the J gene TRBJ2-1, with D perhaps matching TRBD1 (6 bases). The germline gives CDR1 SGHRS, CDR2 YFSETQ. Trimming shortened V by 0 bases and J by 3 bases, and 10 bases separated the two germline ends. This CDR3 is built from 15 residues. This CDR3 reads CASSLDQGSYNEQFF. DNA of the CDR3: TGCGCCAGCAGCTTGGACCAGGGGAGCTACAATGAGCAGTTCTTC. Together with reference TRBV5-1 and TRBJ2-1, the CDR3 gives the full variable domain: KAGVTQTPRYLIKTRGQQVTLSCSPISGHRSVSWYQQTPGQGLQFLFEYFSETQRNKGNFPGRFSGRQFSNSRSEMNVSTLELGDSALYLCASSLDQGSYNEQFFGPGTRLTVL.

This clone was seen a few times. This sequence joins TRBV4-1 and TRBJ2-3; TRBD2 matches at 13 bases. Germline V gene lookup returns CDR1 MGHRA and CDR2 YSYEKL. The length of the CDR3 is 16 residues. The V segment lost 3 bases and the J segment 9 bases; nucleotides outside the gene matches: 9. The CDR3 loop is CASSHAGTSGESTQYF. The CDR3 DNA is TGCGCCAGCAGCCACGCCGGGACTAGCGGGGAGTCGACGCAGTATTTT.

The rearrangement joins TRBV6-5 to TRBJ2-7; D ambiguous. The CDR3 totals 13 residues. Trimming shortened V by 8 bases and J by 0 bases, and 11 bases separated the two germline ends. Looked up from germline, CDR1 is MNHEY and CDR2 is SVGAGI. CDR3 residues: CASHRILSYEQYF. The CDR3 DNA reads TGTGCCAGCCATAGGATACTCTCCTACGAGCAGTACTTC.

On this clone: An end of the junction differs from the germline gene, which may be a read error. The J gene is TRBJ1-2, the V gene TRBV5-6; D possibly corresponds to TRBD1 (6 bases). CDR3 size: 12 residues. Germline V gives CDR1 SGHDT, CDR2 YYEEEE. The CDR3 loop reads CASSPPRGAKYF. The CDR3 DNA sequence: TGTGCCAGCAGCCCCCCTAGGGGGGCAAAATACTTC. The full variable domain, completed using reference TRBV5-6 and TRBJ1-2, is DAGVTQSPTHLIKTRGQQVTLRCSPKSGHDTVSWYQQALGQGPQFIFQYYEEEERQRGNFPDRFSGHQFPNYSSELNVNALLLGDSALYLCASSPPRGAKYFGSGTRLTVV.

In its sample, this clone was seen a few times. V gene TRBV30 combines with J gene TRBJ1-1; no clear D. The germline gives CDR1 GTSNPN, CDR2 SVGIG (reference sequence). Trimming shortened V by 0 bases and J by 10 bases, and 15 bases separated the two germline ends. This CDR3 spans 13 amino acids. CDR3 nucleotide sequence: TGTGCCTGGAGTGTAGGAAAGGATAGACGAGCTTTCTTT. Translated: CAWSVGKDRRAFF.

This clone turned up a few times. In DNA, the CDR3 is TGTGCCAGCAGTTACTGGGGGAACACTGAAGCTTTCTTT. Residues: CASSYWGNTEAFF. This rearrangement joins TRBV6-5 to TRBJ1-1, with D unclear. In germline, CDR1 is MNHEY, CDR2 SVGAGI. This CDR3 is 13 amino acids long. The germline V and J ends were trimmed by 1 base and 1 base, with 4 bases remaining between them.

This clone was detected a few times. This chain connects TRBV7-8 to TRBJ1-1; 8 bases map to TRBD1. The CDR3 covers 12 residues. The J segment lost 8 bases and the V segment lost 6 bases, leaving 5 bases of the junction unmatched. In germline, CDR1 is SGHVS, CDR2 FQNEAQ. The CDR3 region is CASSFGQGEAFF. CDR3 DNA sequence: TGTGCCAGCAGTTTCGGACAGGGAGAAGCTTTCTTT.

This rearrangement joins TRBV6-5 to TRBJ1-1; D unresolved. This CDR3 has 13 amino acids. The germline V and J ends were trimmed by 8 bases and 10 bases, with 20 bases remaining between them. Looked up from germline, CDR1 is MNHEY and CDR2 is SVGAGI. The DNA of the CDR3 is TGTGCCAGCTTTTGGGATTGGAGGACCGGAGCTTTCTTT. Protein product: CASFWDWRTGAFF.

The chain carries TRBV7-6 and TRBJ1-5, with 7 nucleotides matching TRBD1. Per the germline V gene, CDR1 is SGHVS and CDR2 is FNYEAQ. The CDR3 runs 15 residues. The V gene end was trimmed by 1 base and the J gene end by 5 bases; junction bases not matched to a gene: 5. CDR3 coding DNA: TGTGCCAGCAGCTTAGGGTCAGGGGGGCATCAGCCCCAGCATTTT. It specifies CASSLGSGGHQPQHF. Full variable domain (rest looked up from reference TRBV7-6 and TRBJ1-5): GAGVSQSPRYKVTKRGQDVALRCDPISGHVSLYWYRQALGQGPEFLTYFNYEAQQDKSGLPNDRFSAERPEGSISTLTIQRTEQRDSAMYRCASSLGSGGHQPQHFGDGTRLSIL.